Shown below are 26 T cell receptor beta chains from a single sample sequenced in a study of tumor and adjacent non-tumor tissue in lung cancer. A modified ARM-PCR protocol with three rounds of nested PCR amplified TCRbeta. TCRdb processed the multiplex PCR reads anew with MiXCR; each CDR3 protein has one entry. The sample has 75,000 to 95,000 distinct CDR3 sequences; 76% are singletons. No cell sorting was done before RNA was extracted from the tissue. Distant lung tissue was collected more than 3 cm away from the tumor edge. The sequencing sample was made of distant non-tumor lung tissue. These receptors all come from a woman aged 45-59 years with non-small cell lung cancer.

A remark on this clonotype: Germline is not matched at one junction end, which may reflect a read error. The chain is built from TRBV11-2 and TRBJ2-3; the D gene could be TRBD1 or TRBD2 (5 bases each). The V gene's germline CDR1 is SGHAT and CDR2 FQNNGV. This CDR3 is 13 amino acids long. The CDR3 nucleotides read TGTGTCAGCAGCTTGGGGCCGGAGGATACGCAATATTTT. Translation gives CVSSLGPEDTQYF.

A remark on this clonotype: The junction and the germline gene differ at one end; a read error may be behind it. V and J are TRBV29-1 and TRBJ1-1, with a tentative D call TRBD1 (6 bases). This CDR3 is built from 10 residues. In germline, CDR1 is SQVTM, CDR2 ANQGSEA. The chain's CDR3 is CSVGDIEAFF. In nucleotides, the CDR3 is TGTAGCGTGGGGGACATTGAAGCTTTCTTT.

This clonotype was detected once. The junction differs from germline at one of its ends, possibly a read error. CDR3 in amino acids: CSVEEGRGPGTNVLTF. The DNA for the CDR3 is TGCAGCGTTGAGGAGGGCAGGGGTCCTGGGACCAACGTCCTGACTTTC. The J gene is TRBJ2-6, the V gene TRBV29-1; D possibly uses TRBD1 or TRBD2 (6 bases each). Germline lookup yields CDR1 SQVTM and CDR2 ANQGSEA. The CDR3 totals 16 residues.

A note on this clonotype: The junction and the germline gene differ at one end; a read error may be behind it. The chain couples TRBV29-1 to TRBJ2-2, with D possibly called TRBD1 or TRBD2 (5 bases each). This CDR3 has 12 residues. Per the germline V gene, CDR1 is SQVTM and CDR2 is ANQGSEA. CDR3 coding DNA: TGCAGCGTTGGGACAAGGGACGGGGAGCTGTTCTTT. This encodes CSVGTRDGELFF.

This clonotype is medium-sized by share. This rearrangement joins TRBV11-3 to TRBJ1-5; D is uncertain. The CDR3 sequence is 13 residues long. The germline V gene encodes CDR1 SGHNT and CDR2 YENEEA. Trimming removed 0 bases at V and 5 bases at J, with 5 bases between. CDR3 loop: CASSLEGDQPQHF. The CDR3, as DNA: TGTGCCAGCAGCTTAGAGGGCGATCAGCCCCAGCATTTT.

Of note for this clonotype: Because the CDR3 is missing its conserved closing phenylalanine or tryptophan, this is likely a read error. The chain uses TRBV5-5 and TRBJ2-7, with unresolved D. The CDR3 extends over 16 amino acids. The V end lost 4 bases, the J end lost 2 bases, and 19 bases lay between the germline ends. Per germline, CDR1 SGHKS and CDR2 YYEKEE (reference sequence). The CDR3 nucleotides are TGTGCCAGCAGCCTGACACTGGGGAACCGGGCCTACGAGCAGTACTCT. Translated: CASSLTLGNRAYEQYS.

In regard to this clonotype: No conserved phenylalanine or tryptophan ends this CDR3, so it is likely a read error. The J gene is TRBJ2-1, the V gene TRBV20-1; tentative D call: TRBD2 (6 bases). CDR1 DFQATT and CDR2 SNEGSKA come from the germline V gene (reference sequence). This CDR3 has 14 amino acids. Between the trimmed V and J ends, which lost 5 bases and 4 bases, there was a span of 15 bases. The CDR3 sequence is CSARSWRDYNEQFL. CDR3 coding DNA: TGCAGTGCTCGATCATGGCGGGATTACAATGAGCAGTTCTTA.

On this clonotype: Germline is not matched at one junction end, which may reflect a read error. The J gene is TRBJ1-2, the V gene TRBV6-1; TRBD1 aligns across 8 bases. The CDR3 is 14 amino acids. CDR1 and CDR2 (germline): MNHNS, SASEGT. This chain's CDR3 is CANSEDRAHYGYTF. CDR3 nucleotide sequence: TGTGCCAACAGCGAGGACAGGGCACACTATGGCTACACTTTC.

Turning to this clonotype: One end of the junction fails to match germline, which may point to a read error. DNA for the CDR3: TGTGCCAACAGCCCGGCTGGATTCAGGTCCTCTAACTATGGCTACACCTTC. Translated, it gives CANSPAGFRSSNYGYTF. V is TRBV5-6 and J is TRBJ1-2, with D unclear. CDR1 and CDR2 from the germline V gene are SGHDT and YYEEEE. The CDR3 is made up of 17 amino acids.

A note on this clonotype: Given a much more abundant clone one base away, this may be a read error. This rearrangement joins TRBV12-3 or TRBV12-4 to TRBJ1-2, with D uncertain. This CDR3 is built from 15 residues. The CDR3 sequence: CVSSFAAEGDYGYTF. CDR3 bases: TGTGTCAGCAGTTTCGCGGCCGAAGGAGACTATGGCTACACCTTC.

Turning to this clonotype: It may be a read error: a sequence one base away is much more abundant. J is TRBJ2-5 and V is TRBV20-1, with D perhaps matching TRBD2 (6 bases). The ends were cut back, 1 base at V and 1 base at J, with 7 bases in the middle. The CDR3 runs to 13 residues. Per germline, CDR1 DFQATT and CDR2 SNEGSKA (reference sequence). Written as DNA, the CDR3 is TGCAGTGCTAGAGGACTAGGCCAAGAGACCCAGTACTTC. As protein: CSARGLGQETQYF.

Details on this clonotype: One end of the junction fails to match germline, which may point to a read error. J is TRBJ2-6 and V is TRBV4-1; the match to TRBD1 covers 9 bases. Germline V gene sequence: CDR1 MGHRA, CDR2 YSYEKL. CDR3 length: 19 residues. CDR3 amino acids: CTSSQVGLRDRTGANVLTF. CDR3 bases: TGCACCAGCAGCCAAGTGGGGCTGCGGGATAGGACAGGGGCTAACGTCCTGACTTTC.

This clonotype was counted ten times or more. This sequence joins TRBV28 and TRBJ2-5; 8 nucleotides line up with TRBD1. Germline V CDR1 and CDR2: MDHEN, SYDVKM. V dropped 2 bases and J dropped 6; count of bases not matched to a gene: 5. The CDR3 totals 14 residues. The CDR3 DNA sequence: TGTGCCAGCAGTTTAGACCAGGGGGCAAAGACCCAGTACTTC. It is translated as CASSLDQGAKTQYF.

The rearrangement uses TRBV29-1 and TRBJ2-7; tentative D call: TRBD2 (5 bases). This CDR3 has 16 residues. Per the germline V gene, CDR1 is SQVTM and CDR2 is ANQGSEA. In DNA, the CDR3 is TGCAGTGTGAAACTAGTGGGAGACGCGTCGATCTACGAGCAGTACTTC. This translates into CSVKLVGDASIYEQYF.

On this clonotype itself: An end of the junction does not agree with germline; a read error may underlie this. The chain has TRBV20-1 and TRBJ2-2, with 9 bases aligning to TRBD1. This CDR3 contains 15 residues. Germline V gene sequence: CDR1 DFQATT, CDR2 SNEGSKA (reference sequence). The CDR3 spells CIASTQGANTGELFF. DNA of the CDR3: TGCATTGCTAGTACACAGGGGGCAAACACCGGGGAGCTGTTTTTT.

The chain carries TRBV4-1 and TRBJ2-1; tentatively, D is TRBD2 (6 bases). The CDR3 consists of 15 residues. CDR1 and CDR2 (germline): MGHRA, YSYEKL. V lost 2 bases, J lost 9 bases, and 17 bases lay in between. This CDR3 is CASSQPTSGGTEQFF. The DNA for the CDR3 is TGCGCCAGCAGCCAACCCACTAGTGGAGGGACTGAGCAGTTCTTC.

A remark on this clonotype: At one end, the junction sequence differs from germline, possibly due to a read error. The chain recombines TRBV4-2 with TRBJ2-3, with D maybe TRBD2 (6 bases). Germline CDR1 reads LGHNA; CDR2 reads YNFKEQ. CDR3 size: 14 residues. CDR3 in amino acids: CASSIAAQQDTKYF. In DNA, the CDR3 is TGTGCCAGTAGCATAGCGGCGCAACAAGATACGAAGTATTTT.

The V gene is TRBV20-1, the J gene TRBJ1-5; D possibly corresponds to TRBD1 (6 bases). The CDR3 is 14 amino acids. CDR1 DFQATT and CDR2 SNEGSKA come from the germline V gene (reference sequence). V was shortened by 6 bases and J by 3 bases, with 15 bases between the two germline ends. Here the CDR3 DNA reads TGCAGTGCACCCCCACAGGGCAACAATCAGCCCCAGCATTTT. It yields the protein CSAPPQGNNQPQHF.

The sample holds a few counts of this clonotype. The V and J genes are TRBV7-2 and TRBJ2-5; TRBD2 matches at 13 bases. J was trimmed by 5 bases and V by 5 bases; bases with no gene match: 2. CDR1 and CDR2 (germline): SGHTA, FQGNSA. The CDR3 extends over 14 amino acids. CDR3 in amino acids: CASSQTSGRETQYF. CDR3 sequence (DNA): TGTGCCAGCAGCCAGACTAGCGGGAGGGAGACCCAGTACTTC.

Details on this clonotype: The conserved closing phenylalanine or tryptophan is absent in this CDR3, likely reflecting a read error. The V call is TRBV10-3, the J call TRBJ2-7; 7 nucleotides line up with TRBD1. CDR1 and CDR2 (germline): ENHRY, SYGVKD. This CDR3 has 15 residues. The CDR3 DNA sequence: TGTGCCATCAATGAGTCGAGGGACAGAGGCTACGAGCAGTACCTC. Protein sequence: CAINESRDRGYEQYL.

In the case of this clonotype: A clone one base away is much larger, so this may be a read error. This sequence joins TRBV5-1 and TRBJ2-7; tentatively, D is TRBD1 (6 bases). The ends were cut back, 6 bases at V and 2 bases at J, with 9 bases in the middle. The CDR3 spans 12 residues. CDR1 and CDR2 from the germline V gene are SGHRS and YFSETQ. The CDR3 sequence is CASKDRTYEQYF. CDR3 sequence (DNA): TGCGCCAGCAAGGACAGAACCTACGAGCAGTACTTC.

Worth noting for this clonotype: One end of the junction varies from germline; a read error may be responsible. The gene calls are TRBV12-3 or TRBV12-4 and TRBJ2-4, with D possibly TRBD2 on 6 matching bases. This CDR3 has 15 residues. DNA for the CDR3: TGTGCCAGTAGTTCGGGAGCGCTAGACGGTGCGCCAATTTACTTC. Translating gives CASSSGALDGAPIYF.

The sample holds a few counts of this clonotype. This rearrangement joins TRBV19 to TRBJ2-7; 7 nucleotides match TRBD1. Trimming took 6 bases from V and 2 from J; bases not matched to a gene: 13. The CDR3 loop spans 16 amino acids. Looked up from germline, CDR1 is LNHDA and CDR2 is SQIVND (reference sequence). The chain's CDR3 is CASSDLPRDSPYEQYF. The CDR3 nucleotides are TGTGCCAGTAGCGACCTCCCCCGGGACAGTCCCTACGAGCAGTACTTC.

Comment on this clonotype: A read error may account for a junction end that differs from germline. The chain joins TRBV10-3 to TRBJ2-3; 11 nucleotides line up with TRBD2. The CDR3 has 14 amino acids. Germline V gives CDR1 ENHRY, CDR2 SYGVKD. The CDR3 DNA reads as TGTGTCATCAGAGTAGCGGGAGGGGAAGATACGCAGTATTTT. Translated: CVIRVAGGEDTQYF.

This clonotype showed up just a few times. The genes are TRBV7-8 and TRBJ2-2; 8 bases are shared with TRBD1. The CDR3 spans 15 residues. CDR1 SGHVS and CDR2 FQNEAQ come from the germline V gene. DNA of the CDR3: TGTTCCGGCAGCCGACTGACAGGGGTTGGCGGGGAGCTGTTTTTT. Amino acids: CSGSRLTGVGGELFF.

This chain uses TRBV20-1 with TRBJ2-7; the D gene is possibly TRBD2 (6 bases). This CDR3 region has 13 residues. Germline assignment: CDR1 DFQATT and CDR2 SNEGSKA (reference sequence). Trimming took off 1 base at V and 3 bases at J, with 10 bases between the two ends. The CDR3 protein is CSARGRDFYEQYF. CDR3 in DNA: TGCAGTGCTAGAGGCAGGGACTTCTACGAGCAGTACTTC.